The 26 T cell receptor beta chains reported below all come from one sample, sequenced in a study of cytomegalovirus exposure and HLA in healthy donors. Sequenced by immunoSEQ multiplex PCR; TCRdb stores in-frame clones only, minus some. The sample includes around 150,000 clones, 85% to 90% of them seen just once. Sequencing was done on a sample of PBMCs. These receptor sequences come from a woman between 18 and 29 years old in good health and CMV-seropositive.

The V gene is TRBV4-2, the J gene TRBJ1-4, with TRBD1 matching 8 bases. Per the germline V gene, CDR1 is LGHNA and CDR2 is YNFKEQ. CDR3 length: 17 amino acids. V gave up 4 bases and J gave up 3 bases; unmatched junction bases: 10. The CDR3 loop reads CASSPRPGTGPNEKLFF. CDR3 coding DNA: TGTGCCAGCAGCCCTCGTCCCGGGACAGGACCTAATGAAAAACTGTTTTTT.

The chain recombines TRBV5-4 with TRBJ1-2, with D maybe TRBD1 (5 bases). CDR1 is SGHNT, CDR2 YYREEE, per germline (reference sequence). The CDR3 is 15 amino acids. V gave up 6 bases and J gave up 3 bases, with 18 bases separating them. The CDR3 sequence: CASTRAGGTDYGYTF. The CDR3, as DNA: TGTGCCAGCACCAGGGCGGGGGGGACGGACTATGGCTACACCTTC. The variable domain in full, completed from reference TRBV5-4 and TRBJ1-2, reads ETGVTQSPTHLIKTRGQQVTLRCSSQSGHNTVSWYQQALGQGPQFIFQYYREEENGRGNFPPRFSGLQFPNYSSELNVNALELDDSALYLCASTRAGGTDYGYTFGSGTRLTVV.

The CDR3 protein is CASREIQGSAEAFF. In DNA, the CDR3 is TGTGCCAGCAGGGAGATACAGGGATCGGCTGAAGCTTTCTTT. The rearrangement joins TRBV6-1 to TRBJ1-1; D is possibly TRBD1 (6 bases). Germline CDR1 reads MNHNS; CDR2 reads SASEGT. This CDR3 contains 14 residues. Trimming removed 6 bases from V and 6 bases from J, with 17 bases in between.

This clone was detected only once. The CDR3 here is CASRTGDWAGSEQFF. In nucleotides, the CDR3 is TGTGCCAGCAGAACCGGGGACTGGGCTGGGAGTGAGCAGTTCTTC. V and J are TRBV6-5 and TRBJ2-1; possible D gene TRBD2, 6 bases. Germline CDR1 is MNHEY and CDR2 is SVGAGI. Trimming cost V 6 bases and J 9 bases, with 21 bases left between them. This CDR3 comprises 15 residues.

V and J are TRBV25-1 and TRBJ1-1, with 8 bases matching TRBD1. Germline V gene sequence: CDR1 MGHDK, CDR2 SYGVNS. V gave up 3 bases and J gave up 4 bases; unmatched junction bases: 4. The CDR3 is made up of 14 amino acids. CDR3: CASSDLTGGTEAFF. The CDR3 bases are TGTGCCAGCAGTGACCTAACAGGGGGCACTGAAGCTTTCTTT.

The rearrangement joins TRBV9 to TRBJ2-7; 8 nucleotides line up with TRBD1. The CDR3 sequence is 14 residues long. With 4 bases clipped from V and 2 bases from J, the junction kept 5 bases outside the gene matches. Germline assignment: CDR1 SGDLS and CDR2 YYNGEE. CDR3 nucleotides: TGTGCCAGCAGCCCGTGGACAGGGACCTACGAGCAGTACTTC. The encoded protein is CASSPWTGTYEQYF.

The rearrangement joins TRBV4-3 to TRBJ2-7; 7 bases map to TRBD1. V gave up 1 base and J gave up 4 bases; unmatched junction bases: 7. The germline V gene encodes CDR1 LGHNA and CDR2 YSLEER. The length of the CDR3 is 15 residues. The CDR3 coding sequence is TGCGCCAGCAGCCAAGTACCGGACAGGCGGTACGAGCAGTACTTC. Translating gives CASSQVPDRRYEQYF.

This clone was seen a single time. Other nucleotide sequences in the sample specify the same CDR3. The rearrangement joins TRBV5-4 to TRBJ2-5, with D tentatively TRBD1 (6 bases). Trimming left V 0 bases short and J 4 bases short, with 7 bases between. Germline V gene data show CDR1 as SGHNT and CDR2 as YYREEE (reference sequence). The CDR3 has 13 residues. CDR3 loop: CASSLVGGETQYF. CDR3 nucleotide sequence: TGTGCCAGCAGCTTGGTAGGGGGAGAGACCCAGTACTTC.

CDR3: CASGPGHNYGYTF. The CDR3 bases are TGTGCTAGTGGCCCGGGACACAACTATGGCTACACCTTC. This rearrangement joins TRBV12-5 to TRBJ1-2; possibly TRBD1 for D (6 bases). V was cut by 6 bases and J by 2 bases, with 10 bases left in between. Germline loops: CDR1 LGHNT, CDR2 FRNRAP. The length of the CDR3 is 13 residues.

This chain connects TRBV11-2 to TRBJ2-3, with TRBD2 matching 9 bases. This CDR3 is 16 amino acids long. J gave up 2 bases and V 3 bases, and 6 bases lay outside the gene matches. Germline V gene data show CDR1 as SGHAT and CDR2 as FQNNGV. This CDR3 reads CASSLVSSGTTDTQYF. CDR3 in DNA: TGTGCCAGCAGCTTGGTGTCTAGCGGGACCACAGATACGCAGTATTTT.

The chain joins TRBV9 to TRBJ2-1; TRBD1 aligns across 10 bases. The CDR3 has 14 residues. The junction had 3 bases not matched to a gene; V was cut back by 3 bases and J by 6 bases. Germline V CDR1 and CDR2: SGDLS, YYNGEE. The CDR3 nucleotides read TGTGCCAGCAGCGAAAGGACAGGGGGCAATGAGCAGTTCTTC. This encodes CASSERTGGNEQFF.

This clone was detected only once. The chain uses TRBV30 and TRBJ2-3; 7 bases align to TRBD2. The CDR3 has 14 amino acids. From germline, CDR1 is GTSNPN and CDR2 SVGIG (reference sequence). The V segment lost 1 base and the J segment 3 bases; nucleotides outside the gene matches: 4. CDR3 region: CAWSEGGPTDTQYF. The CDR3 coding sequence is TGTGCCTGGAGTGAGGGAGGGCCTACAGATACGCAGTATTTT.

This chain joins TRBV7-3 and TRBJ2-3; the match to TRBD2 covers 11 bases. The CDR3 runs to 16 residues. CDR1 and CDR2 (germline): SGHTA, FQGTGA. Unmatched junction bases numbered 7, after V lost 0 bases and J lost 8 bases. The CDR3 protein is CASSLTTSGSTGTQYF. CDR3 nucleotide sequence: TGTGCCAGCAGCTTAACAACTAGCGGGAGTACCGGTACGCAGTATTTT.

The chain is built from TRBV25-1 and TRBJ2-6; 11 bases line up with TRBD2. The CDR3 runs 17 residues. CDR1 MGHDK and CDR2 SYGVNS come from the germline V gene. Trimming at V came to 5 bases and at J to 2 bases, leaving 5 bases not matched to a gene. The CDR3 spells CASSSLAGGTGANVLTF. The DNA of the CDR3 is TGTGCCAGCAGTAGTCTAGCGGGAGGTACTGGGGCCAACGTCCTGACTTTC.

This clone was observed once. The V and J genes are TRBV4-2 and TRBJ2-5; the match to TRBD1 covers 9 bases. The germline V gene has CDR1 LGHNA and CDR2 YNFKEQ. This CDR3 is built from 16 residues. The trim removed 0 bases at V and 5 bases at J, leaving 7 bases unmatched. This CDR3 is CASSQDVGQGVETQYF. The CDR3 DNA is TGTGCCAGCAGCCAAGATGTGGGACAGGGAGTGGAGACCCAGTACTTC.

The chain employs TRBV10-3 and TRBJ2-3; 8 bases align to TRBD2. Trimming cost V 10 bases and J 1 base; bases outside gene matches: 7. The CDR3 has 14 residues. Germline values: CDR1 ENHRY, CDR2 SYGVKD. The CDR3 protein is CATLTSARTDTQYF. CDR3 DNA: TGTGCCACCCTGACTAGCGCTCGCACAGATACGCAGTATTTT.

The chain has TRBV6-1 and TRBJ2-2; 8 bases line up with TRBD2. V was pared by 4 bases and J by 6 bases, with 10 bases of the junction left unmatched. The CDR3 is made up of 16 amino acids. Germline CDR1 reads MNHNS; CDR2 reads SASEGT. DNA of the CDR3: TGTGCCAGCAGTGCCCTGCAGCGGGAGCCTGCCGGGGAGCTGTTTTTT. Protein: CASSALQREPAGELFF.

Here the CDR3 reads CASSLGQSNTEAFF. In DNA, the CDR3 is TGTGCCAGCAGCTTAGGACAGTCGAACACTGAAGCTTTCTTT. This chain joins TRBV7-2 and TRBJ1-1; maybe TRBD1 (5 bases). The CDR3 has 14 residues. The germline V and J ends were trimmed by 1 base and 1 base, with 7 bases remaining between them. CDR1 is SGHTA, CDR2 FQGNSA, per germline.

The chain carries TRBV5-1 and TRBJ2-5; possibly TRBD1 for D (5 bases). Germline-derived CDR1 and CDR2 are SGHRS and YFSETQ. The CDR3 runs 15 residues. V was pared by 0 bases and J by 2 bases, with 11 bases between. The CDR3 nucleotides read TGCGCCAGCAGCTTGGTCCAGGGCCTTCAAGAGACCCAGTACTTC. The encoded protein is CASSLVQGLQETQYF.

The chain uses TRBV11-2 and TRBJ2-7; 10 nucleotides align to TRBD1. The germline CDR1 and CDR2 sequences are SGHAT and FQNNGV. The CDR3 consists of 15 residues. V lost 3 bases to trimming and J lost 4 bases; unmatched junction nucleotides: 6. CDR3 in DNA: TGTGCCAGCAGCTTCGGACAGGGGGTGTCTTACGAGCAGTACTTC. Residues: CASSFGQGVSYEQYF.

This clone occurred once. The CDR3 spells CASSPLQTGGYEQYF. CDR3 DNA: TGTGCCAGCTCACCACTTCAGACAGGCGGCTACGAGCAGTACTTC. J is TRBJ2-7 and V is TRBV18; possibly TRBD1 for D (6 bases). This CDR3 region has 15 residues. V was shortened by 1 base and J by 3 bases, with 13 bases between the two germline ends. CDR1 KGHSH and CDR2 LQKENI come from the germline V gene.

This chain connects TRBV5-4 to TRBJ2-7; weak D call: TRBD1 (5 bases). The V gene's germline CDR1 is SGHNT and CDR2 YYREEE (reference sequence). V lost 2 bases to trimming and J lost 4 bases, with 13 bases between them. This CDR3 has 14 residues. The CDR3 protein is CASSFDSVGYEQYF. CDR3 coding DNA: TGTGCCAGCAGCTTCGACAGTGTTGGGTACGAGCAGTACTTC.

This chain connects TRBV6-5 to TRBJ2-2; no clear D. Germline V gene data show CDR1 as MNHEY and CDR2 as SVGAGI. Trimming removed 8 bases at V and 0 bases at J, with 7 bases between. This CDR3 contains 13 residues. The CDR3 loop reads CASLRTNTGELFF. The CDR3 DNA sequence: TGTGCCAGCCTGAGAACGAACACCGGGGAGCTGTTTTTT.

The J gene is TRBJ1-5, the V gene TRBV28; 7 positions match TRBD1. The CDR3 totals 16 residues. Germline CDR1 and CDR2: MDHEN and SYDVKM. The V gene end was trimmed by 4 bases and the J gene end by 0 bases; junction bases not matched to a gene: 6. The CDR3 DNA sequence: TGTGCCAGCAGTTCAAGGACAGGAGATAGCAATCAGCCCCAGCATTTT. Translated: CASSSRTGDSNQPQHF.

The chain uses TRBV4-1 and TRBJ2-7; tentative D call: TRBD1 (5 bases). Per the germline V gene, CDR1 is MGHRA and CDR2 is YSYEKL. The CDR3 extends over 16 amino acids. Trimming removed 0 bases from V and 0 bases from J, with 12 bases in between. The CDR3 loop is CASSQDQGESSYEQYF. CDR3 nucleotides: TGCGCCAGCAGCCAAGATCAGGGCGAGAGCTCCTACGAGCAGTACTTC.

The V call is TRBV28, the J call TRBJ2-7; D gene uncertain. Trimming took 10 bases from V and 2 from J, leaving 9 bases between them. There are 11 residues in the CDR3. Germline V CDR1 and CDR2: MDHEN, SYDVKM. In DNA form, the CDR3 reads TGTGCCACTTCCGCGACCTACGAGCAGTACTTC. It translates to CATSATYEQYF.